This T cell receptor (beta chain) is from a study of T cell responses to AZD1222 COVID-19 vaccine. Overall study findings and caveats: Unmutated variant regions reportedly attract nearly half of all spike-specific TCRs. Donors skewed white British and female; clonal diversity was possibly underestimated.

Assay: immunoSEQ multiplex PCR; the TCRdb copy retains only in-frame clones and omits some. Of about 120,000 clones listed, around 87% are singletons. The CDR3 length is 12 residues. The germline V and J ends were trimmed by 1 base and 7 bases, with 7 bases remaining between them. With regard to this clone: The antigen is undetermined.

The V call is TRBV12-3 or TRBV12-4, the J call TRBJ1-1; no firm D call. The source material was peripheral blood, sampled 28 days after the second AZD1222 dose. This TCR came from an adult who received the AZD1222 COVID-19 vaccine. The CDR3 protein is CASSLGRFEAFF. The DNA for the CDR3 is TGTGCCAGCAGTTTAGGACGGTTTGAAGCTTTCTTT.